The 25 T cell receptor beta chains given below trace back to one sample, sequenced in a study of control samples from healthy donors and cancer patients. TCRdb keeps only in-frame clones here, not all; method: immunoSEQ multiplex PCR. Of fewer than 65,000 clones in the sample, 75% to 90% are singletons; the top ten hold over 9%. Specimen: blood. Source of these receptors: a man in his 70s in good health.

The chain couples TRBV2 to TRBJ1-1, with TRBD1 as a possible D gene (6 bases). This CDR3 spans 13 amino acids. Looked up from germline, CDR1 is SNHLY and CDR2 is FYNNEI. The V end lost 4 bases, the J end lost 1 base, and 7 bases lay between the germline ends. The CDR3 loop is CASSVGQNTEAFF. CDR3 DNA sequence: TGTGCCAGCAGTGTGGGACAGAACACTGAAGCTTTCTTT. The full variable domain, rest sourced from reference TRBV2 and TRBJ1-1, is EPEVTQTPSHQVTQMGQEVILRCVPISNHLYFYWYRQILGQKVEFLVSFYNNEISEKSEIFDDQFSVERPDGSNFTLKIRSTKLEDSAMYFCASSVGQNTEAFFGQGTRLTVV.

The rearrangement links TRBV11-2 to TRBJ2-1; 9 bases align to TRBD1. V shed 5 bases and J 0 bases; nucleotides not matched to a gene: 2. CDR1 and CDR2 (germline): SGHAT, FQNNGV. CDR3 length equals 15 residues. CDR3 sequence: CASSLGQGSYNEQFF. CDR3 coding DNA: TGTGCCAGCAGCCTGGGACAGGGCTCCTACAATGAGCAGTTCTTC.

This clone has just a few counts. V and J are TRBV2 and TRBJ2-7, with D possibly TRBD1 on 6 matching bases. V lost 5 bases and J 2 bases, leaving 19 bases between the germline ends. This CDR3 has 16 amino acids. Germline-derived CDR1 and CDR2 are SNHLY and FYNNEI. The CDR3 loop is CASSYTLDRRTYEQYF. Written as DNA, the CDR3 is TGTGCCAGCAGTTATACCCTTGACAGGCGTACCTACGAGCAGTACTTC. The full variable domain, with the rest looked up from reference TRBV2 and TRBJ2-7, is EPEVTQTPSHQVTQMGQEVILRCVPISNHLYFYWYRQILGQKVEFLVSFYNNEISEKSEIFDDQFSVERPDGSNFTLKIRSTKLEDSAMYFCASSYTLDRRTYEQYFGPGTRLTVT.

This chain links TRBV7-8 with TRBJ2-5; 7 bases map to TRBD2. V was clipped by 7 bases and J by 3 bases; unmatched bases: 5. Germline-derived CDR1 and CDR2 are SGHVS and FQNEAQ. CDR3 length equals 13 residues. CDR3 coding DNA: TGTGCCAGCACCCTCCTAGCGGAAGAGACCCAGTACTTC. Protein sequence: CASTLLAEETQYF.

The sample holds one count of this clone. J is TRBJ1-2 and V is TRBV18, with unresolved D. Trimming removed 0 bases at V and 4 bases at J, with 6 bases between. CDR3 length: 13 amino acids. The germline V gene has CDR1 KGHSH and CDR2 LQKENI. The CDR3: CASSPPGRYGYTF. Here the CDR3 DNA reads TGTGCCAGCTCACCACCGGGCCGCTATGGCTACACCTTC. Full variable domain (outside the CDR3, taken from reference TRBV18 and TRBJ1-2): NAGVMQNPRHLVRRRGQEARLRCSPMKGHSHVYWYRQLPEEGLKFMVYLQKENIIDESGMPKERFSAEFPKEGPSILRIQQVVRGDSAAYFCASSPPGRYGYTFGSGTRLTVV.

This chain uses TRBV6-1 with TRBJ1-2; D is undetermined. The CDR3 is 11 amino acids. Trimming left V 2 bases short and J 8 bases short, with 6 bases between. CDR1 and CDR2 (germline): MNHNS, SASEGT. The CDR3 here is CASSEWGGYTF. The DNA for the CDR3 is TGTGCCAGCAGTGAATGGGGAGGCTACACCTTC.

V is TRBV19 and J is TRBJ1-1; D is unresolved. Germline CDR1 LNHDA, CDR2 SQIVND (reference sequence). Trimming pared 4 bases from V and 5 bases from J, leaving 8 bases between. There are 12 residues in the CDR3. The CDR3 DNA sequence: TGTGCCAGTAGTAGGGAGAGGACTGAAGCTTTCTTT. Residues: CASSRERTEAFF.

The chain recombines TRBV2 with TRBJ2-3, with D tentatively TRBD1 or TRBD2 (5 bases each). CDR1 and CDR2 (germline): SNHLY, FYNNEI. V lost 5 bases and J lost 6, with 12 bases in between. The CDR3 has 13 amino acids. CDR3 in amino acids: CASSSSWGDTQYF. DNA of the CDR3: TGTGCCAGCAGTTCATCCTGGGGGGATACGCAGTATTTT.

This chain connects TRBV5-4 to TRBJ2-7, with a tentative D call TRBD1 (5 bases). CDR1 is SGHNT and CDR2 is YYREEE in the germline V gene (reference sequence). CDR3 size: 15 residues. The V end lost 3 bases, the J end lost 7 bases, and 20 bases lay between the germline ends. DNA of the CDR3: TGTGCCAGCAGCTCCCGACAGCTTCTCCGAGGTGAGCAGTACTTC. Translating it yields CASSSRQLLRGEQYF.

The rearrangement joins TRBV19 to TRBJ2-5; D remains unclear. The CDR3 covers 13 residues. The ends were cut back, 3 bases at V and 1 base at J, with 6 bases in the middle. CDR1 and CDR2 (germline): LNHDA, SQIVND (reference sequence). The CDR3 DNA follows: TGTGCCAGTAGTATCTTACCCCAAGAGACCCAGTACTTC. Its translation is CASSILPQETQYF.

The chain employs TRBV20-1 and TRBJ1-5; D is ambiguous. Germline loops: CDR1 DFQATT, CDR2 SNEGSKA (reference sequence). The V end was cut by 3 bases, the J end by 5 bases, with 8 bases between. CDR3 length: 12 amino acids. CDR3 bases: TGCAGTGCTAGTTCCGGGGATCAGCCCCAGCATTTT. Amino acid sequence: CSASSGDQPQHF.

V and J are TRBV7-9 and TRBJ2-5; 7 positions match TRBD2. Germline loops: CDR1 SEHNR, CDR2 FQNEAQ (reference sequence). With V trimmed by 4 bases and J by 2 bases, 10 bases remained unmatched. The CDR3 contains 16 residues. The CDR3, as DNA: TGTGCCAGCAGCTACGCCGGGGGGAGTAAGCAAGAGACCCAGTACTTC. Translating it yields CASSYAGGSKQETQYF.

This chain uses TRBV28 with TRBJ1-2; 8 bases fit TRBD1. The CDR3 runs 15 residues. In germline, CDR1 is MDHEN, CDR2 SYDVKM. Trimming took 4 bases from V and 4 from J; bases not matched to a gene: 8. The CDR3 sequence: CASSSGTGDGYGYTF. DNA for the CDR3: TGTGCCAGCAGTTCTGGGACAGGTGACGGCTATGGCTACACCTTC.

The chain carries TRBV2 and TRBJ1-5; no firm D call. V gave up 1 base and J gave up 0 bases, with 7 bases separating them. The germline V gene has CDR1 SNHLY and CDR2 FYNNEI. The CDR3 is 15 residues long. CDR3 DNA: TGTGCCAGCAGTGAAGGACGGGATAGCAATCAGCCCCAGCATTTT. Residues: CASSEGRDSNQPQHF.

The chain uses TRBV2 and TRBJ2-1, with D hard to call. Trimming pared 1 base from V and 0 bases from J, leaving 7 bases between. The germline V gene encodes CDR1 SNHLY and CDR2 FYNNEI. The CDR3 loop spans 15 amino acids. CDR3 in DNA: TGTGCCAGCAGTGAAGTTAAACCCTCCTACAATGAGCAGTTCTTC. Residues: CASSEVKPSYNEQFF.

The V and J genes are TRBV3-1 (or the pseudogene TRBV3-2) and TRBJ1-6, with 7 bases lining up with TRBD1. V trimming: 0 bases; J trimming: 7 bases; junction bases outside the gene matches: 3. The germline CDR1 and CDR2 sequences are LGHDT and YNNKEL (reference sequence). CDR3 length: 15 residues. The CDR3 spells CASSQDRDSNSPLHF. Written as DNA, the CDR3 is TGTGCCAGCAGCCAAGATCGGGACAGCAATTCACCCCTCCACTTT.

Only a few counts were recorded for this clone. This rearrangement joins TRBV5-1 to TRBJ2-7; D is perhaps TRBD2 (6 bases). Trimming stripped 0 bases from V and 2 bases from J, with 12 bases between. CDR1 and CDR2 (germline): SGHRS, YFSETQ. The CDR3 runs 15 residues. Written as DNA, the CDR3 is TGCGCCAGCAGCTTGGGTGGGACTTACACCTACGAGCAGTACTTC. Amino acids: CASSLGGTYTYEQYF.

The rearrangement uses TRBV19 and TRBJ1-5; 8 bases are a match to TRBD1. The CDR3 is made up of 15 amino acids. Germline CDR1 reads LNHDA; CDR2 reads SQIVND (reference sequence). The J segment lost 6 bases and the V segment lost 3 bases, leaving 7 bases of the junction unmatched. The CDR3 spells CASSMRTGKSQPQHF. The CDR3 DNA is TGTGCCAGTAGTATGCGGACAGGGAAGAGTCAGCCCCAGCATTTT.

With regard to this clone: Other DNA sequences of this sample code for an identical CDR3. This chain connects TRBV18 to TRBJ2-1; D ambiguous. Germline assignment: CDR1 KGHSH and CDR2 LQKENI. Trimming removed 3 bases at V and 0 bases at J, with 6 bases between. This CDR3 region has 14 residues. CDR3 sequence (DNA): TGTGCCAGCTCACCCCTGGGCTCCTACAATGAGCAGTTCTTC. Translating gives CASSPLGSYNEQFF.

This chain links TRBV7-8 with TRBJ2-5, with D unclear. CDR3 length: 14 amino acids. CDR1 SGHVS and CDR2 FQNEAQ come from the germline V gene. V lost 0 bases and J 2 bases, leaving 7 bases between the germline ends. The CDR3, as DNA: TGTGCCAGCAGCTTAGCCATTTCTCAAGAGACCCAGTACTTC. Encoded protein: CASSLAISQETQYF.

This rearrangement joins TRBV19 to TRBJ2-2; weak D call: TRBD2 (7 bases). Looked up from germline, CDR1 is LNHDA and CDR2 is SQIVND (reference sequence). This CDR3 is built from 18 residues. Between the trimmed V and J ends, which lost 6 bases and 4 bases, there was a span of 24 bases. CDR3: CASRKGTRGGRVTGELFF. The CDR3 DNA sequence: TGTGCCAGTAGAAAGGGGACAAGGGGGGGCCGTGTCACCGGGGAGCTGTTTTTT.

This chain connects TRBV13 to TRBJ1-1; a weak D match, TRBD1 (5 bases). The V end was cut by 5 bases, the J end by 9 bases, with 13 bases between. CDR3 length: 12 residues. Germline V gene lookup returns CDR1 PRHDT and CDR2 FYEKMQ (reference sequence). CDR3 amino acids: CASSVGTDQAFF. The CDR3 bases are TGTGCCAGCAGCGTCGGGACGGATCAAGCTTTCTTT.

The chain combines TRBV20-1 with TRBJ1-2; D is uncertain. This CDR3 is built from 11 residues. V gave up 5 bases and J gave up 4 bases, with 8 bases separating them. Germline CDR1 DFQATT, CDR2 SNEGSKA (reference sequence). This CDR3 is CSAPPPYGYTF. The CDR3 coding sequence is TGCAGTGCTCCCCCGCCCTATGGCTACACCTTC.

The V gene is TRBV5-5, the J gene TRBJ2-2; 11 bases line up with TRBD2. Unmatched junction bases numbered 1, after V lost 2 bases and J lost 1 base. CDR1 is SGHKS, CDR2 YYEKEE, per germline (reference sequence). The CDR3 consists of 16 residues. The CDR3, as DNA: TGTGCCAGCAGCTTTCTAGCGGGAGGGAACACCGGGGAGCTGTTTTTT. This sequence encodes CASSFLAGGNTGELFF.

Only one count was recorded for this clone. V usage is TRBV29-1 and J usage is TRBJ2-1; D might be TRBD1 (6 bases). CDR3 length: 16 amino acids. The V gene lost 1 base and the J gene lost 0 bases, with 13 bases spanning the gap. Germline CDR1 and CDR2: SQVTM and ANQGSEA. The CDR3 protein is CSVEGGTFLSYNEQFF. The CDR3 DNA reads TGCAGCGTTGAAGGGGGGACATTCCTCTCCTACAATGAGCAGTTCTTC.